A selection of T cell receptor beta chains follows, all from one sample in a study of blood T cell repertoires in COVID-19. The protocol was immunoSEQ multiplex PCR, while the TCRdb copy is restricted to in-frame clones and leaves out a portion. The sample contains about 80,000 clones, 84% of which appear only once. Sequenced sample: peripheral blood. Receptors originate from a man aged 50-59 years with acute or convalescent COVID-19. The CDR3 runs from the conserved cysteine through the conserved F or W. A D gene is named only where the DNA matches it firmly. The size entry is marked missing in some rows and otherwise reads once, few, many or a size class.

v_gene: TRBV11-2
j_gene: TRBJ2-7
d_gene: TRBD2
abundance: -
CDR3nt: TGTGCCAGCAGCTTACTTCTAGCGGAGGTCGAGCAGTACTTC
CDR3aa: CASSLLLAEVEQYF

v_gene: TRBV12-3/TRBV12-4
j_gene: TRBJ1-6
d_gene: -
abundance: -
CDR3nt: TGTGCCAGCAGTCGACAGTACGATTCACCCCTCCACTTT
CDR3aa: CASSRQYDSPLHF

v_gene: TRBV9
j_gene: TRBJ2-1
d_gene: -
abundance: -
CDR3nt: TGTGCCAGCAGCGTAGGGTTAGCGAGTTACAATGAGCAGTTCTTC
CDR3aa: CASSVGLASYNEQFF

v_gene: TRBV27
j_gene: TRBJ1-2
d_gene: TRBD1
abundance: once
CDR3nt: TGTGCCAGCAGTTTCACCCCGCCCGACAGGGGGGAAGGCTACACCTTC
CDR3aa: CASSFTPPDRGEGYTF

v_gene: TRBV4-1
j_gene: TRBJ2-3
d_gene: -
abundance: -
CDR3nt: TGCGCCAGCAGCCAAGGTGTCCTAGCAACGCAGTATTTT
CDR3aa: CASSQGVLATQYF

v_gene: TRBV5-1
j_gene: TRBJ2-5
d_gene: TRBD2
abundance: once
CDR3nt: TGCGCCAGCAGCTTGGCGGGGGGCCAAGAGACCCAGTACTTC
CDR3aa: CASSLAGGQETQYF

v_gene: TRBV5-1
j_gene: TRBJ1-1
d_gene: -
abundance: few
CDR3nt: TGCGCCAGCAGCTTGGAAGGGGCGGACACTGAAGCTTTCTTT
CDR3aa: CASSLEGADTEAFF

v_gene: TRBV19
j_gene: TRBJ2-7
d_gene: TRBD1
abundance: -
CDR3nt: TGTGCCAGTAGTAGGTCCTGGGACAGTATAACCTACGAGCAGTACTTC
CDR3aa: CASSRSWDSITYEQYF

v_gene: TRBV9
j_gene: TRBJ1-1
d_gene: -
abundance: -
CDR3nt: TGTGCCAGCAGCGTAGCGAGGAAAATGTGCGGGGGAATGAACACTGAAGCTTTCTTT
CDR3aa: CASSVARKMCGGMNTEAFF

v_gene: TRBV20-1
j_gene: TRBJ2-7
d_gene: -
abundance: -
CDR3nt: TGCAGTGCTAACAGGGCCTACGAGCAGTACTTC
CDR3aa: CSANRAYEQYF

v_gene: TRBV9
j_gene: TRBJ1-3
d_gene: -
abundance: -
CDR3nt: TGTGCCAGCAGCGTAGACCGCGGACGGGACTCTGGAAACACCATATATTTT
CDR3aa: CASSVDRGRDSGNTIYF

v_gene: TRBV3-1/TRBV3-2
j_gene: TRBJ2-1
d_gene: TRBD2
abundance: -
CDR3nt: TGTGCCAGCAGCCCGTGGACTAGCGGGAGTGGGGATGAGCAGTTCTTC
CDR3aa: CASSPWTSGSGDEQFF

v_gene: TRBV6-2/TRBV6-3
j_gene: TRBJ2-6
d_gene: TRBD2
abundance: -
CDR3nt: TGTGCCAGCATCCCGGGGGGGTCAGGGGCCAACGTCCTGACTTTC
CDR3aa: CASIPGGSGANVLTF

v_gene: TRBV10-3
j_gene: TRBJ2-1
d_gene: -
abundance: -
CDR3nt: TGTGCCATCAGTGATGTCGGGAGAGCCGGCAATGAGCAGTTCTTC
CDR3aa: CAISDVGRAGNEQFF

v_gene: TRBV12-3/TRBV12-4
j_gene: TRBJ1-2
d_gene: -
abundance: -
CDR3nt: TGTGCCACGACAGTTAACTATGGCTACACCTTC
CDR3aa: CATTVNYGYTF

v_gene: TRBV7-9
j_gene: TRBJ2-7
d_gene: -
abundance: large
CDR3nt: TGTGCCAGCAGCTTAGATCCTAGCGCTCACTACGAGCAGTACTTC
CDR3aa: CASSLDPSAHYEQYF

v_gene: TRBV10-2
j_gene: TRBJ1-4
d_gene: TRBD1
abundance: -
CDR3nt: TGCGCCAGCAGTGAGCAGGGACAGACTAATGAAAAACTGTTTTTT
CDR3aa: CASSEQGQTNEKLFF

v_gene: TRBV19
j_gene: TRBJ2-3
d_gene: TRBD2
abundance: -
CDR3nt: TGTGCCAGTAGGTTAGCGGGAGATCCTCCTACGCAGTATTTT
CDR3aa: CASRLAGDPPTQYF

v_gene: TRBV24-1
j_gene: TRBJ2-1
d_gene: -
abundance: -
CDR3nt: TGTGCCACCAGTGATTTGCAGGGTAGCGGCTCCTACAATGAGCAGTTCTTC
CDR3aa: CATSDLQGSGSYNEQFF

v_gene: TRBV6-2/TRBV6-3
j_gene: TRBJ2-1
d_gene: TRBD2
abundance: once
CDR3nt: TGTGCCAGCAGTTACTCGATAGCGGGAGTTAAGGGCAATGAGCAGTTCTTC
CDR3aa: CASSYSIAGVKGNEQFF

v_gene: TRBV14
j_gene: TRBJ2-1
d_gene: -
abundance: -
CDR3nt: TGTGCCAGCAGCCTTCTAGGGGGATCCTACAATGAGCAGTTCTTC
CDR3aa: CASSLLGGSYNEQFF

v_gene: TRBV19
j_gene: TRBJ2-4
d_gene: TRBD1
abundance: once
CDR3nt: TGTGCCAGTAACACCGGGACAGGGAGAGGGGCCAAAAACATTCAGTACTTC
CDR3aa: CASNTGTGRGAKNIQYF

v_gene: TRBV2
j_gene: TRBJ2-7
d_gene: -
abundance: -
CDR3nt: TGTGCCAGCAGTGACGCTGGAGCTGACAGGACCTACGAGCAGTACTTC
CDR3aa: CASSDAGADRTYEQYF

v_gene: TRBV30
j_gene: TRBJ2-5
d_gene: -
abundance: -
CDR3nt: TGTGCCTGGAGTGTATTACACCAGACCCAGTACTTC
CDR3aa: CAWSVLHQTQYF

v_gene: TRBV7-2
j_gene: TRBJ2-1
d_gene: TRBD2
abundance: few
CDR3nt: TGTGCCAGCGCCATATCACTAGCGGGCAATGAGCAGTTCTTC
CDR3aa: CASAISLAGNEQFF

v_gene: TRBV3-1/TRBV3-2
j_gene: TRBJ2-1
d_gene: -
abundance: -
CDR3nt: TGTGCCAGCAGCCAAGCCGGGGGGCGGATCGGTTCGGCCCATGAGCAGTTCTTC
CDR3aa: CASSQAGGRIGSAHEQFF

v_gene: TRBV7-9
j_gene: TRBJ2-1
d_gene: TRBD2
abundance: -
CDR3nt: TGTGCCAGCAGCACCTTTAGCGGGAGCTCCTACAATGAGCAGTTCTTC
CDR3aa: CASSTFSGSSYNEQFF

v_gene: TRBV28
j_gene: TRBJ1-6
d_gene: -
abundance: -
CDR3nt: TGTGCCAGCACCATCGAGAGGGTCCATAATTCACCCCTCCACTTT
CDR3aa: CASTIERVHNSPLHF

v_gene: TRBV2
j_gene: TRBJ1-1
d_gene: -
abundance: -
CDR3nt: TGTGCCAGCACCGCCTCCCCAGGGGTTTTCACTGAAGCTTTCTTT
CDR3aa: CASTASPGVFTEAFF

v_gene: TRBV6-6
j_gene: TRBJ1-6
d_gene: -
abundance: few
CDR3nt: TGTGCCAGCAGTCCCTCGGGGGGCCCTCTGCATAATTCACCCCTCCACTTT
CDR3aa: CASSPSGGPLHNSPLHF

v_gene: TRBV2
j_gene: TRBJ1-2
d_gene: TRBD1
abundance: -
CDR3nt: TGTGCCAGCAGTGAAGTAACAGGGGGGGATGGCTACACCTTC
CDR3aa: CASSEVTGGDGYTF

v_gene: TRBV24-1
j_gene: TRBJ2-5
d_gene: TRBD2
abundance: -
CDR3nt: TGTGCCACCAAAGGGGCGGGGGGCCAAGAGACCCAGTACTTC
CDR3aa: CATKGAGGQETQYF

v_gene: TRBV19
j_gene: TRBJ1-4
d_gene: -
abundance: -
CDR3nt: TGTGCCAGTAATGACGGGAGAACTAATGAAAAACTGTTTTTT
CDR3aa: CASNDGRTNEKLFF

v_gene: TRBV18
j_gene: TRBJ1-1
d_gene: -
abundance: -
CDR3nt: TGTGCCAGCTCACGAACGTCGGTGGACACTGAAGCTTTCTTT
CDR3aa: CASSRTSVDTEAFF

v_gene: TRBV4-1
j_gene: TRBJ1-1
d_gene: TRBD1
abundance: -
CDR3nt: TGCGCCAGCAGCCAACGTTTCGGGACAGGTTCTCCTGAAGCTTTCTTT
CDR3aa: CASSQRFGTGSPEAFF

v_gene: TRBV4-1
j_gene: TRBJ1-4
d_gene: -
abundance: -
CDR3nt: TGCGCCAGCAGCCAAGCCGTGACAGCGCCCTTCAGAGTTTTT
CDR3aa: CASSQAVTAPFRVF

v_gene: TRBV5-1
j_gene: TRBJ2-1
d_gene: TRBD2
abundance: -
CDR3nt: TGCGCCAGCAGCTTGCGTGCTAGCGGGAGCGTTGATGAGCAGTTCTTC
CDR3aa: CASSLRASGSVDEQFF

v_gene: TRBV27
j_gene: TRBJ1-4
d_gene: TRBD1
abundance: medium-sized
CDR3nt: TGTGCCAGCAGTTCTCAACTACACGGGACAGGGGATGAAAAACTGTTTTTT
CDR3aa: CASSSQLHGTGDEKLFF

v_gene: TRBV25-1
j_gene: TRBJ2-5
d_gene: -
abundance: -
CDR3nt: TGTGCCAGCAGTGATGGGAGGACGGTCCAAGAGACCCAGTACTTC
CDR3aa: CASSDGRTVQETQYF

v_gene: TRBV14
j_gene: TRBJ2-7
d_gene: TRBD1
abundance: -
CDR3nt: TGTGCCAGCAGCTACAGGGGCTCCTACGAGCAGTACTTC
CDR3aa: CASSYRGSYEQYF

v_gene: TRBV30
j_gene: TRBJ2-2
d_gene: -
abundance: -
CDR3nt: TGTGCCTGGAGTGTACACAGAGTCACCGGGGAGCTGTTTTTT
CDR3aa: CAWSVHRVTGELFF

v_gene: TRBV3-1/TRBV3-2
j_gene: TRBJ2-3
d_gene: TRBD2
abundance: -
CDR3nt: TGTGCCAGCAGCCAACAGCGGGAGAGGGGGGATACGCAGTATTTT
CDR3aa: CASSQQRERGDTQYF

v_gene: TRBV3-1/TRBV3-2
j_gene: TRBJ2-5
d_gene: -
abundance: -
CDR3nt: TGTGCCAGCAGCCCCCGGGGGCAAGAGACCCAGTACTTC
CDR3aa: CASSPRGQETQYF

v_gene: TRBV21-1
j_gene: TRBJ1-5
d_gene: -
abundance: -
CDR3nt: TGTGCCAGCACCCCGGGACAGGGGTCAAGGGGCAATCAGCCCCAGCATTTT
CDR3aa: CASTPGQGSRGNQPQHF

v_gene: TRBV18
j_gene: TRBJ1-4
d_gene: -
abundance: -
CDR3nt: TGTGCCAGCTCACCACTCCCCCCAGACAGGGAAAAACTGTTTTTT
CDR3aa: CASSPLPPDREKLFF

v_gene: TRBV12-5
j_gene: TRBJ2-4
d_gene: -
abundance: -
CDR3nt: TGTGCTAGTGGAACCGTTTCCCTCCTCACAGAGACCAAAAACATTCAGTACTTC
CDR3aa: CASGTVSLLTETKNIQYF